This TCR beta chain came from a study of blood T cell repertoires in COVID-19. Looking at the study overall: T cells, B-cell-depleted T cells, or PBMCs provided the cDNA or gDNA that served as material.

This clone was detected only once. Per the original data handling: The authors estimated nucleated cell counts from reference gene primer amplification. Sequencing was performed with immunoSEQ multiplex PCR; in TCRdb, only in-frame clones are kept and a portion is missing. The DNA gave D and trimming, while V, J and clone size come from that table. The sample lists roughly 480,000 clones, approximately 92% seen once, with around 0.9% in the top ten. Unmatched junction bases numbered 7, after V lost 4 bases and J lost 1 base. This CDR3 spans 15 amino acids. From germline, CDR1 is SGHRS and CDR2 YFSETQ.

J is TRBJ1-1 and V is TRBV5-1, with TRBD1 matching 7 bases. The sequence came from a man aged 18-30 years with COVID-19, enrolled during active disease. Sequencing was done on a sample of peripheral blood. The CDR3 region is CASSTYPGGNTEAFF. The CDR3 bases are TGCGCCAGCAGCACGTATCCAGGGGGGAACACTGAAGCTTTCTTT.